This T cell receptor beta chain was observed in a study of blood T cell repertoires in COVID-19. Study background: The origin of the acute and convalescent COVID-19 samples was the United States, Italy and Spain.

Trimming at V came to 5 bases and at J to 4 bases, leaving 5 bases not matched to a gene. In germline, CDR1 is LNHDA, CDR2 SQIVND (reference sequence). This CDR3 is 15 amino acids long. Original processing methods: For nucleated cells, counts were estimated from reference gene primer amplification. Generated by immunoSEQ multiplex PCR, the TCRdb table keeps only in-frame clones and is missing some. For V, J and clone size, that table is used; D and trimming come from the DNA. The sample yields some 95,000 clones, about 90% seen once. This TCR was recovered from a man between 65 and 80 years old with acute or convalescent COVID-19. This chain joins TRBV19 and TRBJ1-5; 10 nucleotides agree with TRBD1. The sequencing input was peripheral blood. CDR3 protein: CASSGGTGDNQPQHF. DNA for the CDR3: TGTGCCAGTAGTGGGGGGACAGGGGATAATCAGCCCCAGCATTTT.